This is a list of T cell receptor beta chains from one sample in a study of identical twins. TCRdb reanalysed the 5' RACE reads using MiXCR and keeps one entry per CDR3 protein. The table records 570,000 or so distinct CDR3 sequences, around a tenth of them present only once. This sample was shared with a second study, whose subject was yellow fever vaccine responses in identical twins.

What was sequenced was PBMCs. These receptors were taken from a woman aged 18-29 years in good health. The CDR3 runs from the conserved cysteine through the conserved F or W. The order of the fields is V gene, clone size, J gene, D gene, CDR3 protein, CDR3 DNA. The D gene is left open where the match is weak. Some rows have no size entry. The others give once, few or many, or a class for an expanded clone.

TRBV7-7,.,TRBJ2-5,.,CASSLNVYQETQYF,TGTGCTAGCAGCTTAAACGTGTACCAAGAGACCCAGTACTTC
TRBV18,few,TRBJ2-3,TRBD1,CASSRLQGAGLADTQYF,TGTGCCAGCTCAAGGCTTCAGGGGGCCGGTCTAGCAGATACGCAGTATTTT
TRBV7-9,few,TRBJ1-1,.,CASSSTTGSLNTEAFF,TGTGCCAGCAGCTCCACAACTGGTTCCCTGAACACTGAAGCTTTCTTT
TRBV12-3/TRBV12-4,many,TRBJ1-1,.,CASSLQHGAEAFF,TGTGCCAGCAGTTTACAGCACGGAGCTGAAGCTTTCTTT
TRBV24-1,.,TRBJ2-1,TRBD1,CATSDQGQGYNEQFF,TGTGCCACCAGTGACCAGGGACAGGGTTACAATGAGCAGTTCTTC
TRBV7-3,.,TRBJ2-6,.,CASSRGSSGANVLTF,TGTGCCAGCAGCCGAGGGTCCTCTGGGGCCAACGTCCTGACTTTC
TRBV20-1,few,TRBJ2-1,TRBD2,CSAREWSGRVDYNEQFF,TGCAGTGCTAGAGAATGGAGCGGGAGAGTAGACTACAATGAGCAGTTCTTC
TRBV27,few,TRBJ2-7,.,CASSLAGPDEQYF,TGTGCCAGCTCTTTAGCAGGGCCCGACGAGCAGTACTTC
TRBV7-8,.,TRBJ2-1,TRBD1,CASSLDRDRGPNEQFF,TGTGCCAGCAGCTTGGATAGGGACAGGGGGCCCAATGAGCAGTTCTTC
TRBV20-1,few,TRBJ2-7,.,CSARTGRRGSEQYF,TGCAGTGCTAGAACTGGGCGCAGGGGCTCCGAGCAGTACTTC
TRBV20-1,few,TRBJ2-1,TRBD2,CSAPGTSGDYNEQFF,TGCAGTGCTCCAGGGACTAGCGGGGACTACAATGAGCAGTTCTTC
TRBV7-2,.,TRBJ1-4,.,CASSFRAGGEKLFF,TGTGCCAGCAGCTTCAGGGCCGGGGGTGAAAAACTGTTTTTT
TRBV24-1,many,TRBJ2-7,.,CATSDPTGHNEQYF,TGTGCCACCAGTGATCCGACTGGACACAACGAGCAGTACTTC
TRBV20-1,.,TRBJ2-7,TRBD2,CSARSPAGGPFGEQYF,TGCAGTGCTAGGTCTCCCGCGGGGGGTCCATTCGGGGAGCAGTACTTC
TRBV11-2,many,TRBJ2-1,TRBD1,CASSLGDRGHNEQFF,TGTGCCAGCAGCCTGGGGGACAGAGGGCACAATGAGCAGTTCTTC
TRBV27,few,TRBJ2-5,.,CASSPLGAGYQETQYF,TGTGCCAGCAGTCCCCTGGGCGCGGGGTACCAAGAGACCCAGTACTTC
TRBV20-1,.,TRBJ2-7,.,CSARDLRQGYEQYF,TGCAGTGCTAGAGATCTCAGGCAGGGCTACGAGCAGTACTTC
TRBV2,.,TRBJ2-1,.,CASSAGTLDNEQFF,TGTGCCAGCAGCGCCGGGACGCTGGACAATGAGCAGTTCTTC
TRBV12-3/TRBV12-4,many,TRBJ1-5,.,CASSTGGPGQPQHF,TGTGCCAGCAGTACCGGGGGTCCGGGTCAGCCCCAGCATTTT
TRBV7-8,many,TRBJ2-3,TRBD2,CASSLARTSGSTDTQYF,TGTGCCAGCAGCTTAGCGCGTACTAGCGGGAGCACAGATACGCAGTATTTT
TRBV4-1,.,TRBJ2-7,TRBD1,CASSQTGTGGSEQYF,TGCGCCAGCAGCCAAACCGGGACAGGGGGCTCCGAGCAGTACTTC
TRBV3-1,.,TRBJ2-7,.,CASSQDPAGDGEQYF,TGTGCCAGCAGCCAAGATCCGGCAGGGGATGGCGAGCAGTACTTC
TRBV7-9,.,TRBJ1-1,.,CASSLVEATEAFF,TGTGCCAGCAGCCTGGTTGAGGCGACTGAAGCTTTCTTT
TRBV29-1,.,TRBJ2-2,TRBD2,CSVGGASGVNTGELFF,TGCAGCGTTGGTGGGGCTAGCGGGGTGAACACCGGGGAGCTGTTTTTT
TRBV19,few,TRBJ2-7,.,CASSPRNRDEQYF,TGTGCCAGTAGTCCAAGGAACAGGGACGAGCAGTACTTC
TRBV30,few,TRBJ2-3,.,CAWSRGSADTQYF,TGTGCCTGGAGTCGAGGGAGTGCAGATACGCAGTATTTT
TRBV21-1,few,TRBJ2-7,.,CASSSRTGPRRPEYEQYF,TGTGCCAGCAGCTCCCGGACAGGGCCCCGACGACCTGAATACGAGCAGTACTTC
TRBV4-3,.,TRBJ2-7,TRBD1,CASSQVVTGAGEQYF,TGCGCCAGCAGCCAAGTTGTGACAGGGGCTGGCGAGCAGTACTTC
TRBV4-2,few,TRBJ2-5,.,CASSPLPYRDRDQETQYF,TGTGCCAGCAGCCCCCTCCCTTACAGGGATAGGGACCAAGAGACCCAGTACTTC
TRBV7-8,many,TRBJ2-3,.,CASSLAGEKDTQYF,TGTGCCAGCAGCTTAGCGGGGGAGAAAGATACGCAGTATTTT
TRBV4-1,many,TRBJ2-3,.,CASSQEGPPTSDTQYF,TGCGCCAGCAGCCAAGAGGGTCCCCCAACCTCAGATACGCAGTATTTT
TRBV6-1,.,TRBJ2-1,TRBD2,CASSQLAHSYNEQFF,TGTGCCAGCAGTCAACTAGCGCACTCCTACAATGAGCAGTTCTTC
TRBV20-1,many,TRBJ1-2,.,CSAWDRIVYGYTF,TGCAGTGCTTGGGACCGCATCGTCTATGGCTACACCTTC
TRBV5-1,.,TRBJ2-2,TRBD1,CASSLAAGQGNTGELFF,TGCGCCAGCAGCTTGGCCGCGGGACAGGGAAACACCGGGGAGCTGTTTTTT
TRBV3-1,few,TRBJ2-1,.,CASSQESGTYNEQFF,TGTGCCAGCAGCCAAGAGTCAGGGACTTACAATGAGCAGTTCTTC
TRBV29-1,few,TRBJ2-5,.,CSVAGYQETQYF,TGCAGCGTTGCAGGGTACCAAGAGACCCAGTACTTC
TRBV19,many,TRBJ2-5,.,CASSIGGSQETQYF,TGTGCCAGTAGTATAGGGGGCAGCCAAGAGACCCAGTACTTC
TRBV6-5,few,TRBJ1-2,.,CASSYPRTDSYGYTF,TGTGCCAGCAGTTACCCGAGGACGGATTCTTATGGCTACACCTTC
TRBV29-1,many,TRBJ2-2,.,CSVAVTGYAGELFF,TGCAGCGTCGCCGTAACAGGGTATGCCGGGGAGCTGTTTTTT
TRBV18,once,TRBJ2-1,TRBD1,CASSPNRGRGYNEQFF,TGTGCCAGCTCACCCAACAGGGGACGGGGTTACAATGAGCAGTTCTTC
TRBV5-8,many,TRBJ2-3,TRBD2,CASRDGTSGRITDTQYF,TGTGCCAGCAGGGATGGGACTAGCGGGAGGATAACAGATACGCAGTATTTT
TRBV6-5,.,TRBJ2-3,.,CASSDPTDTQYF,TGTGCCAGCAGTGACCCTACAGATACGCAGTATTTT
TRBV10-2,few,TRBJ2-1,TRBD2,CASRKGTSGEYNEQFF,TGCGCCAGCAGGAAGGGGACTAGCGGGGAATACAATGAGCAGTTCTTC
TRBV20-1,.,TRBJ2-3,TRBD2,CSASLAGGTDTQYF,TGCAGTGCTAGTTTAGCGGGGGGCACAGATACGCAGTATTTT
TRBV20-1,few,TRBJ2-7,.,CSARDLGVSFEQYF,TGCAGTGCTAGAGATTTGGGAGTTTCGTTCGAGCAGTACTTC
TRBV12-3/TRBV12-4,many,TRBJ2-2,TRBD2,CASSLLAGANTGELFF,TGTGCCAGCAGTTTACTAGCGGGAGCGAACACCGGGGAGCTGTTTTTT
TRBV10-3,few,TRBJ2-5,.,CAISGHRVSETQYF,TGTGCCATCAGTGGACACAGGGTATCGGAGACCCAGTACTTC
TRBV29-1,few,TRBJ2-1,.,CSVEVAGNEQFF,TGCAGCGTTGAAGTGGCGGGGAATGAGCAGTTCTTC
TRBV4-2,many,TRBJ2-7,.,CASSQGGLSYEQYF,TGTGCCAGCAGCCAAGGGGGGCTCTCGTACGAGCAGTACTTC
TRBV18,many,TRBJ2-7,.,CASSPLGEYEQYF,TGTGCCAGCTCACCCTTGGGAGAATACGAGCAGTACTTC
TRBV12-3/TRBV12-4,few,TRBJ1-1,.,CASSLHDVEAFF,TGTGCCAGCAGTTTACATGATGTGGAAGCTTTCTTT
TRBV29-1,few,TRBJ2-7,.,CSVDSEDLYEQYF,TGCAGCGTTGATTCTGAAGATCTCTACGAGCAGTACTTC
TRBV7-2,many,TRBJ1-6,.,CASSLQGSNSPLHF,TGTGCCAGCAGCTTACAGGGGAGTAATTCACCCCTCCACTTT
TRBV20-1,many,TRBJ2-3,.,CSAKGGAPDTQYF,TGCAGTGCTAAAGGGGGGGCCCCAGATACGCAGTATTTT
TRBV9,many,TRBJ1-1,.,CASSQRPEGEAFF,TGTGCCAGCAGCCAACGTCCGGAGGGTGAAGCTTTCTTT
TRBV7-9,few,TRBJ2-7,.,CASSFQDEQYF,TGTGCCAGCAGCTTTCAAGACGAGCAGTACTTC
TRBV15,many,TRBJ1-6,TRBD1,CATSRADREATLHF,TGTGCCACCAGCAGAGCGGACAGGGAAGCGACCCTCCACTTT